A single sample gave rise to the 15 T cell receptor beta chains below, sequenced in a study of T cells expressing NK-cell markers. Reprocessing the 5' RACE reads, TCRdb reports a single entry for every CDR3 protein and omits DNA. The sample holds roughly 450,000 distinct CDR3 sequences. Sequencing was performed on blood T cells: a sorted CD56 or NKG2C T cell subset, CD4+ or CD8+ T cells, or bulk PBMC T cells (not recorded which). These receptors all come from a woman aged 50 to 60 in good health.

The V and J genes are TRBV2 and TRBJ1-5; no DNA is available, so the TRBD1 call from TCRdb remains unchecked. The CDR3 is made up of 14 amino acids. Per the germline V gene, CDR1 is SNHLY and CDR2 is FYNNEI. CDR3 protein: CASSEVPGVQPQHF.

This rearrangement joins TRBV7-2 to TRBJ1-3. This CDR3 is 13 amino acids long. CDR1 SGHTA and CDR2 FQGNSA come from the germline V gene. The CDR3 protein is CASSLNTVNTIYF.

The chain joins TRBV4-2 to TRBJ1-4. The CDR3 has 14 residues. The germline V gene has CDR1 LGHNA and CDR2 YNFKEQ. The CDR3 loop reads CASSQGGTNEKLFF.

This chain links TRBV12-3 or TRBV12-4 with TRBJ2-3; TCRdb's D gene call, TRBD2, goes unchecked for lack of DNA. The CDR3 runs to 16 residues. CDR3 in amino acids: CASSLIGSGISDTQYF.

CDR3: CASSPSTENTGELFF. The chain uses TRBV27 and TRBJ2-2. Germline lookup yields CDR1 MNHEY and CDR2 SMNVEV (reference sequence). The CDR3 is 15 amino acids.

The chain carries TRBV2 and TRBJ1-1; without DNA, the TCRdb call of TRBD1 cannot be checked. Germline-derived CDR1 and CDR2 are SNHLY and FYNNEI. The CDR3 runs 11 residues. CDR3 residues: CASKEQGGAFF.

The rearrangement joins TRBV3-1 to TRBJ1-5. The germline CDR1 and CDR2 sequences are LGHDT and YNNKEL (reference sequence). CDR3 size: 16 residues. The CDR3: CASSPRVGRGNQPQHF.

The chain employs TRBV5-6 and TRBJ2-1. This CDR3 has 14 residues. Germline lookup yields CDR1 SGHDT and CDR2 YYEEEE. The CDR3 sequence is CASSFGLARNEQFF. Full variable domain (rest looked up from reference TRBV5-6 and TRBJ2-1): DAGVTQSPTHLIKTRGQQVTLRCSPKSGHDTVSWYQQALGQGPQFIFQYYEEEERQRGNFPDRFSGHQFPNYSSELNVNALLLGDSALYLCASSFGLARNEQFFGPGTRLTVL.

The V gene is TRBV2, the J gene TRBJ2-1; as DNA is missing, the TRBD2 call by TCRdb cannot be tested. The CDR3 has 14 residues. Germline lookup yields CDR1 SNHLY and CDR2 FYNNEI. CDR3 sequence: CASKSTGGQPEQFF.

The V call is TRBV12-3 or TRBV12-4, the J call TRBJ2-1; the TCRdb call, TRBD1, lacks DNA for checking. The CDR3 extends over 14 amino acids. CDR3: CASRWGQGYNEQFF.

The J gene is TRBJ2-5, the V gene TRBV5-1; the TCRdb call, TRBD2, lacks DNA for checking. The length of the CDR3 is 15 residues. CDR1 and CDR2 (germline): SGHRS, YFSETQ. The CDR3 sequence: CASSLEAGAWETQYF.

This sequence joins TRBV10-3 and TRBJ2-7; lacking DNA, the TRBD1 call made by TCRdb goes unchecked. The CDR3 contains 14 residues. Germline V CDR1 and CDR2: ENHRY, SYGVKD. CDR3: CAISKGDTDYEQYF.

CDR3 in amino acids: CASRDNSVAGNEQFF. The gene calls are TRBV2 and TRBJ2-1. The CDR3 has 15 amino acids. CDR1 and CDR2 from the germline V gene are SNHLY and FYNNEI.

The chain uses TRBV30 and TRBJ1-2; the TCRdb call, TRBD1, lacks DNA for checking. The CDR3 is 15 amino acids. CDR1 is GTSNPN, CDR2 SVGIG, per germline (reference sequence). The CDR3 reads CAWSGQFGTPSGYTF.

The chain links TRBV11-1 to TRBJ2-1. This CDR3 region has 12 residues. Germline CDR1 and CDR2: SGHAT and FQDESV (reference sequence). CDR3 region: CASSLKVYEQFF.